A single sample is the source of the 3 T cell receptor beta chains below, sequenced in a study of blood T cell repertoires in COVID-19. Produced via immunoSEQ multiplex PCR; TCRdb's table is partial and in-frame only. The sample contains roughly 200,000 clones, about 88% of which appear only once. Sequenced: peripheral blood. These TCRs come from a man aged 35 to 55 with active or convalescent COVID-19.

This sequence joins TRBV7-9 and TRBJ1-4; 7 positions agree with TRBD1. The V gene's germline CDR1 is SEHNR and CDR2 FQNEAQ (reference sequence). The CDR3 length is 15 residues. V lost 5 bases and J lost 5; bases outside the gene matches: 8. The DNA of the CDR3 is TGTGCCAGCAGCGTTGGGACAGCATTAAATGAAAAACTGTTTTTT. It specifies CASSVGTALNEKLFF.

The chain employs TRBV27 and TRBJ2-2, with 7 bases lining up with TRBD2. Losses at the gene ends were 0 bases for V and 7 bases for J; bases not matched to a gene: 2. Germline values: CDR1 MNHEY, CDR2 SMNVEV (reference sequence). The CDR3 sequence is 14 residues long. CDR3 residues: CASSLSGGSGELFF. In DNA form, the CDR3 reads TGTGCCAGCAGTTTATCGGGCGGGAGCGGGGAGCTGTTTTTT.

The J gene is TRBJ1-5, the V gene TRBV2; tentatively, D is TRBD1 (5 bases). V dropped 4 bases and J dropped 0 bases, with 10 bases sitting between them. CDR1 and CDR2 (germline): SNHLY, FYNNEI. The CDR3 length is 15 residues. The CDR3 DNA follows: TGTGCCAGCAGTGCGACAGAAAATAGCAATCAGCCCCAGCATTTT. It is translated as CASSATENSNQPQHF.